What follows are 17 T cell receptor beta chains derived from one specimen sequenced in a study of blood T cell repertoires in COVID-19. The method was immunoSEQ multiplex PCR; TCRdb's version includes in-frame clones alone and lacks a portion of them. The sample consists of around 140,000 clones, nearly 90% of them appearing once. Sequencing input: peripheral blood. The receptors derive from a man aged 70-80 years with acute or convalescent COVID-19.

This clone was recorded only once. The chain links TRBV5-1 to TRBJ2-3; D unclear. CDR1 is SGHRS and CDR2 is YFSETQ in the germline V gene. CDR3 length: 15 amino acids. V gave up 2 bases and J gave up 2 bases, with 12 bases separating them. This CDR3 reads CASSFTSAPTDTQYF. CDR3 DNA sequence: TGCGCCAGCAGCTTCACGAGTGCACCCACAGATACGCAGTATTTT.

This rearrangement joins TRBV11-3 to TRBJ2-2; 8 positions match TRBD2. This CDR3 is built from 17 residues. Per the germline V gene, CDR1 is SGHNT and CDR2 is YENEEA. V shed 5 bases, J shed 7 bases, and the junction held 15 bases outside the gene matches. CDR3: CASSQGLAGRVGGELFF. CDR3 DNA sequence: TGTGCCAGCAGCCAGGGCCTAGCGGGCAGGGTTGGCGGGGAGCTGTTTTTT.

The rearrangement joins TRBV5-5 to TRBJ2-3; D perhaps matches TRBD1 (5 bases). V lost 4 bases to trimming and J lost 3 bases, with 12 bases between them. This CDR3 has 14 amino acids. CDR1 and CDR2 from the germline V gene are SGHKS and YYEKEE (reference sequence). This CDR3 reads CASSTRQFTDTQYF. As DNA, the CDR3 is TGTGCCAGCAGCACCCGACAGTTTACAGATACGCAGTATTTT.

The chain carries TRBV5-1 and TRBJ1-2; 7 nucleotides align to TRBD1. The CDR3 runs to 12 residues. The germline gives CDR1 SGHRS, CDR2 YFSETQ. After removal of 4 bases from V and 6 bases from J, the junction contained 3 bases not matched to a gene. CDR3 in DNA: TGCGCCAGCAGCCCCGACAGGGATGGCTACACCTTC. As protein: CASSPDRDGYTF.

The V and J genes are TRBV2 and TRBJ2-1; D unclear. V lost 2 bases, J lost 0 bases, and 8 bases lay in between. CDR1 and CDR2 (germline): SNHLY, FYNNEI. The CDR3 loop spans 15 amino acids. The CDR3 loop is CASSEQSSSYNEQFF. CDR3 in DNA: TGTGCCAGCAGTGAACAATCGAGCTCCTACAATGAGCAGTTCTTC.

To note about this clone: Other nucleotide sequences in the sample specify the same CDR3. The rearrangement uses TRBV3-1 (or the pseudogene TRBV3-2) and TRBJ1-2; 8 bases fit TRBD1. Per germline, CDR1 LGHDT and CDR2 YNNKEL (reference sequence). The CDR3 totals 13 residues. V lost 4 bases, J lost 8 bases, and 6 bases stayed unmatched. CDR3 coding DNA: TGTGCCAGCAGCCGACAGGGGATAGACGGCTACACCTTC. Its protein is CASSRQGIDGYTF.

The chain joins TRBV18 to TRBJ2-1, with D possibly being TRBD2 (5 bases). This CDR3 contains 14 residues. Between the trimmed V and J ends, which lost 0 bases and 7 bases, there was a span of 10 bases. CDR1 and CDR2 (germline): KGHSH, LQKENI. In DNA, the CDR3 is TGTGCCAGCTCACCACCGCCGGGGTATAATGAGCAGTTCTTC. Translated: CASSPPPGYNEQFF.

This chain uses TRBV7-2 with TRBJ1-1; 7 bases map to TRBD1. The V and J ends lost 2 bases and 1 base, in that order; junction bases with no gene match: 4. The CDR3 runs 15 residues. The germline gives CDR1 SGHTA, CDR2 FQGNSA. Here the CDR3 DNA reads TGTGCCAGCAGCTTATGGGGACAGCCGAACACTGAAGCTTTCTTT. Amino acids: CASSLWGQPNTEAFF. Drawing the rest from reference TRBV7-2 and TRBJ1-1, the complete variable domain is GAGVSQSPSNKVTEKGKDVELRCDPISGHTALYWYRQSLGQGLEFLIYFQGNSAPDKSGLPSDRFSAERTGGSVSTLTIQRTQQEDSAVYLCASSLWGQPNTEAFFGQGTRLTVV.

V gene TRBV7-9 combines with J gene TRBJ1-6; D perhaps matches TRBD1 (6 bases). Germline V gene lookup returns CDR1 SEHNR and CDR2 FQNEAQ (reference sequence). V was trimmed by 5 bases and J by 8 bases, leaving 13 bases between them. This CDR3 has 14 amino acids. The CDR3 bases are TGTGCCAGCAGCAGAGGGGCAGGGGATTCACCCCTCCACTTT. Its protein product is CASSRGAGDSPLHF.

The chain couples TRBV28 to TRBJ1-1, with TRBD1 as a possible D gene (5 bases). This CDR3 has 14 amino acids. The V gene lost 2 bases and the J gene lost 4 bases, with 11 bases spanning the gap. Germline V lookup: CDR1 MDHEN, CDR2 SYDVKM. CDR3 bases: TGTGCCAGCAGTTTAGCCCTTCAGGGCACTGAAGCTTTCTTT. As protein: CASSLALQGTEAFF.

The V call is TRBV10-2, the J call TRBJ2-3; 7 bases are a match to TRBD2. With V trimmed by 10 bases and J by 1 base, 11 bases remained unmatched. CDR1 and CDR2 (germline): WSHSY, SAAADI. This CDR3 is 15 amino acids long. In DNA form, the CDR3 reads TGCGCCACCCGGGGGGAACACGGACGCACAGATACGCAGTATTTT. It encodes CATRGEHGRTDTQYF.

This clone appeared once. This chain uses TRBV6-5 with TRBJ2-7, with D tentatively TRBD2 (6 bases). This CDR3 region has 15 residues. Germline loops: CDR1 MNHEY, CDR2 SVGAGI. Trimming cost V 8 bases and J 6 bases, with 23 bases left between them. Here the CDR3 DNA reads TGTGCCAGCGGATTAGTCGGGGGAGGCCAAGCCGAGCAGTACTTC. Its protein product is CASGLVGGGQAEQYF.

This chain links TRBV5-1 with TRBJ1-2; 7 nucleotides agree with TRBD1. CDR1 is SGHRS and CDR2 is YFSETQ in the germline V gene. CDR3 length: 12 residues. The ends lost 4 bases at V and 8 bases at J; junction bases unmatched: 5. The CDR3 coding sequence is TGCGCCAGCAGCATAAACAGGGGAGGCTACACCTTC. It is translated as CASSINRGGYTF.

This chain joins TRBV6-5 and TRBJ1-6; 7 bases are shared with TRBD1. The V and J ends lost 4 bases and 6 bases, in that order; junction bases with no gene match: 9. Per germline, CDR1 MNHEY and CDR2 SVGAGI. The CDR3 is 16 residues long. In nucleotides, the CDR3 is TGTGCCAGCAGTTGGGGCGTGGACAGGATTAATTCACCCCTCCACTTT. As protein: CASSWGVDRINSPLHF.

The chain recombines TRBV5-1 with TRBJ1-3; no definite D call. Germline-derived CDR1 and CDR2 are SGHRS and YFSETQ. The CDR3 covers 14 residues. V was pared by 3 bases and J by 2 bases, with 9 bases between. The CDR3 region is CASSSLAAGNTIYF. CDR3 nucleotide sequence: TGCGCCAGCAGCTCCCTTGCGGCTGGAAACACCATATATTTT.

This rearrangement joins TRBV28 to TRBJ2-7; D may be TRBD1 (5 bases). V was clipped by 4 bases and J by 6 bases, with 22 bases between them. The CDR3 runs to 16 residues. Germline lookup yields CDR1 MDHEN and CDR2 SYDVKM. The CDR3 coding sequence is TGTGCCAGCAGTTCTCTCCAGACAGCAGGTGTAGGCGAGCAGTACTTC. This encodes CASSSLQTAGVGEQYF.

This sequence joins TRBV28 and TRBJ2-1; D possibly corresponds to TRBD2 (6 bases). Trimming pared 7 bases from V and 3 bases from J, leaving 16 bases between. The CDR3 runs to 15 residues. Germline CDR1 reads MDHEN; CDR2 reads SYDVKM. CDR3 residues: CASTQGGLRYNEQFF. The CDR3 coding sequence is TGTGCCAGCACCCAAGGAGGGTTGCGCTACAATGAGCAGTTCTTC.